The clone carrying this T cell receptor (beta chain) showed up just a few times. The data originate from a study of blood T cell repertoires in COVID-19. Study background: Collection of acute and convalescent COVID-19 samples took place in the United States, Italy and Spain.

Losses at the gene ends were 5 bases for V and 5 bases for J; bases not matched to a gene: 4. Germline V gene data show CDR1 as SGHKS and CDR2 as YYEKEE (reference sequence). The CDR3 length is 14 residues. Per the original methods: From reference gene primer amplification, estimates of nucleated cell counts were derived. Only in-frame clones appear in the TCRdb table, and some are missing; sequencing was by immunoSEQ multiplex PCR. V, J and clone size reflect that table, while D and trimming were determined from the DNA. The sample consists of over 200,000 clones, around 80% of them appearing once. Source material: peripheral blood. The V and J genes are TRBV5-5 and TRBJ2-1; 10 nucleotides match TRBD2. The TCR was taken from a human donor in a cohort sampled during active COVID-19. CDR3 loop: CASRPSGSNNEQFF. The CDR3 bases are TGTGCCAGCAGGCCTAGCGGGAGTAACAATGAGCAGTTCTTC.